The T cell receptor (beta chain) described here comes from a study of T cells in Graves' hyperthyroidism and ophthalmopathy. Study-wide results and limits: Ophthalmopathy and stable hyperthyroidism were told apart by a 13 V-J model.

Those with hyperthyroidism were 18 to 65 years old, newly diagnosed, and ill for under 2 months. The PBMCs had their origin in less than 13 ml of fresh peripheral blood. Points on this clonotype: Its specificity is not known.

The TCR beta CDR3 regions underwent amplification using RNA transcripts as the source. A first-round RT-PCR of the TCR CDR3 used the HTBI primer set. TCRdb called the multiplex PCR reads again in MiXCR, with one record for every CDR3 protein. The repertoire holds fewer than 650,000 distinct CDR3 sequences, roughly 15% seen once, with roughly 13% in the top ten. V lost 8 bases and J lost 7, with 18 bases in between. The germline CDR1 and CDR2 sequences are LNHDA and SQIVND (reference sequence). This CDR3 comprises 14 residues. The V and J genes are TRBV19 and TRBJ1-5; no clear D. The specimen was blood. This sequence was found in a woman between 40 and 55 years old with Graves' hyperthyroidism. The CDR3 loop is CASRDYGFLQPQHF. In DNA, the CDR3 is TGTGCCAGTCGGGATTACGGATTCTTACAGCCCCAGCATTTT.